This is a list of T cell receptor beta chains from one sample in a study of shared clonotypes between healthy human individuals. Generated by immunoSEQ multiplex PCR, the TCRdb table keeps only in-frame clones and is missing some. The table has 1.6 million or so clones, around 95% seen once; the top ten hold approximately 1.1%. The specimen sequenced was naive CD4+ T cells sorted from blood. These receptors all stem from a man under 40 in good health. CDR3s include the opening cysteine and the closing phenylalanine or tryptophan. The D gene is left open where the match is weak. Not every row has a clone size; where given, it reads once, few, many or a size class.

V gene	J gene	clone size	D gene	CDR3 protein	CDR3 DNA
TRBV7-2	TRBJ2-7	-	TRBD2	CASSLVPAGGEQYF	TGTGCCAGCAGCTTAGTCCCAGCGGGAGGCGAGCAGTACTTC
TRBV10-2	TRBJ2-2	-	-	CASSEPGLTNTGELFF	TGCGCCAGCAGTGAGCCCGGACTGACAAACACCGGGGAGCTGTTTTTT
TRBV15	TRBJ2-1	-	-	CATSRDLPHNEQFF	TGTGCCACCAGCAGAGATCTGCCCCACAATGAGCAGTTCTTC
TRBV15	TRBJ2-1	-	-	CATSRGTGTYYNEQFF	TGTGCCACCAGCAGAGGTACCGGGACTTACTACAATGAGCAGTTCTTC
TRBV18	TRBJ2-1	-	TRBD2	CASSPLGFLAGGTNEQFF	TGTGCCAGCTCACCCTTGGGGTTTCTAGCGGGAGGTACCAATGAGCAGTTCTTC
TRBV9	TRBJ2-1	once	-	CASSVGDSYNEQFF	TGTGCCAGCAGCGTGGGGGACTCCTACAATGAGCAGTTCTTC
TRBV28	TRBJ1-4	-	TRBD1	CASSPRDRDRGAKLFF	TGTGCCAGCAGCCCCCGGGACAGGGACAGAGGTGCAAAACTGTTTTTT
TRBV10-1	TRBJ2-7	once	-	CASSEGRALYEQYF	TGCGCCAGCAGTGAGGGAAGGGCACTCTACGAGCAGTACTTC
TRBV7-6	TRBJ2-2	-	-	CASSLRSRGPNTGELFF	TGTGCCAGCAGCTTACGTTCACGGGGCCCGAACACCGGGGAGCTGTTTTTT
TRBV27	TRBJ2-7	-	-	CASGRPISYEQYF	TGTGCCAGCGGGCGACCTATCTCCTACGAGCAGTACTTC
TRBV29-1	TRBJ2-1	-	-	CSVGFQEQFF	TGCAGCGTTGGGTTTCAGGAGCAGTTCTTC
TRBV7-2	TRBJ2-2	-	TRBD2	CASTKREWYTGELFF	TGTGCCAGCACTAAGCGGGAGTGGTACACCGGGGAGCTGTTTTTT
TRBV4-3	TRBJ2-3	-	-	CASSQLIGGVGTDTQYF	TGCGCCAGCAGCCAACTGATTGGGGGAGTCGGCACAGATACGCAGTATTTT
TRBV19	TRBJ2-1	-	TRBD2	CASSFRLAGTGYNEQFF	TGTGCCAGTAGTTTCAGACTAGCGGGTACCGGCTACAATGAGCAGTTCTTC
TRBV10-3	TRBJ2-7	-	-	CAITGGSSPGGEQYF	TGTGCCATCACAGGTGGGAGTTCCCCCGGGGGCGAGCAGTACTTC
TRBV5-1	TRBJ2-2	-	-	CASSQLGRMNTGELFF	TGCGCCAGCAGCCAGTTGGGACGGATGAACACCGGGGAGCTGTTTTTT
TRBV19	TRBJ2-7	-	TRBD2	CASSIRLADHYEQYF	TGTGCCAGTAGTATAAGACTAGCGGACCACTACGAGCAGTACTTC
TRBV28	TRBJ1-2	once	-	CASRQHGRLPFGYTF	TGTGCCAGCAGACAACACGGCAGACTCCCTTTTGGCTACACCTTC
TRBV5-8	TRBJ1-5	-	TRBD1	CASSLGTGHQPQHF	TGTGCCAGCAGCTTGGGGACAGGACATCAGCCCCAGCATTTT
TRBV4-2	TRBJ2-7	-	TRBD2	CASSHVTSGSLSYEQYF	TGTGCCAGCAGCCATGTGACTAGCGGGAGTTTGTCCTACGAGCAGTACTTC